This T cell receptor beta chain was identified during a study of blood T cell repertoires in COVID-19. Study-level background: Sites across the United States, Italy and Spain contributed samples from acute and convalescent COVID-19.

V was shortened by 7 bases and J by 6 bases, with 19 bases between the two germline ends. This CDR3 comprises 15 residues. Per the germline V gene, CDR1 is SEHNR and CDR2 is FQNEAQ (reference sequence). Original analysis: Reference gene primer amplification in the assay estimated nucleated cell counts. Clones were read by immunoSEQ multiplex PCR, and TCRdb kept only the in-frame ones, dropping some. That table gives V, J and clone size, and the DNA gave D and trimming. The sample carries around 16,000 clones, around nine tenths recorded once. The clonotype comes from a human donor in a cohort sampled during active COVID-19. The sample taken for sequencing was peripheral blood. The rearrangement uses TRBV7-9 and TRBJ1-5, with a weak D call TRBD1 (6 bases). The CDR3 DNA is TGTGCCAGCACCAAGTATCCCCAGGGGCCTCAGCCCCAGCATTTT. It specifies CASTKYPQGPQPQHF. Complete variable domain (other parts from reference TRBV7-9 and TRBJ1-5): DTGVSQNPRHKITKRGQNVTFRCDPISEHNRLYWYRQTLGQGPEFLTYFQNEAQLEKSRLLSDRFSAERPKGSFSTLEIQRTEQGDSAMYLCASTKYPQGPQPQHFGDGTRLSIL.